These 23 T cell receptor beta chains were sequenced from one sample in a study of OX40 agonist ivuxolimab in advanced cancers. Produced via immunoSEQ multiplex PCR; TCRdb's table is partial and in-frame only. The repertoire holds about 98,000 clones, with roughly nine tenths as singletons. The material sequenced was CD4+ or CD8+ T cells sorted from blood, taken in a trial of the OX40 agonist ivuxolimab. These receptors were taken from an adult with an advanced solid tumor such as melanoma, head and neck, liver or kidney cancer.

This chain connects TRBV7-2 to TRBJ2-4; 7 bases map to TRBD1. Trimming cost V 1 base and J 13 bases; bases outside gene matches: 4. The CDR3 runs 12 residues. The germline gives CDR1 SGHTA, CDR2 FQGNSA. The CDR3: CASSLVGTAQYF. CDR3 in DNA: TGTGCCAGCAGCTTAGTCGGGACAGCACAGTACTTC.

The rearrangement uses TRBV7-2 and TRBJ2-3, with a weak D call TRBD1 (5 bases). With 4 bases removed from V and 2 bases from J, the gap between germline ends came to 22 bases. The germline gives CDR1 SGHTA, CDR2 FQGNSA. The CDR3 sequence is 18 residues long. The CDR3 sequence: CASSSTLEGVGNTDTQYF. The CDR3, as DNA: TGTGCCAGCAGCTCCACCCTAGAAGGGGTCGGAAACACAGATACGCAGTATTTT.

The rearrangement uses TRBV5-6 and TRBJ1-1; 7 bases align to TRBD1. The CDR3 extends over 13 amino acids. V lost 4 bases to trimming and J lost 5 bases; unmatched junction nucleotides: 5. Germline V gene data show CDR1 as SGHDT and CDR2 as YYEEEE. The CDR3 protein is CASSVYRGTEAFF. Written as DNA, the CDR3 is TGTGCCAGCAGCGTCTACAGGGGAACTGAAGCTTTCTTT.

This chain joins TRBV5-1 and TRBJ1-4; D perhaps matches TRBD1 (6 bases). Trimming stripped 0 bases from V and 6 bases from J, with 15 bases between. Germline lookup yields CDR1 SGHRS and CDR2 YFSETQ. The CDR3 consists of 16 residues. The CDR3 here is CASSLDPTGKDEKLFF. For the CDR3, the DNA is TGCGCCAGCAGCTTGGACCCTACAGGGAAAGATGAAAAACTGTTTTTT.

This clone has just a few counts. This chain uses TRBV6-1 with TRBJ2-7; D perhaps matches TRBD1 (5 bases). CDR3 size: 13 residues. V was trimmed by 6 bases and J by 2 bases, leaving 11 bases between them. Germline-derived CDR1 and CDR2 are MNHNS and SASEGT. The CDR3 DNA reads TGTGCCAGCAGACGGACACTAACCTACGAGCAGTACTTC. This encodes CASRRTLTYEQYF.

This chain uses TRBV6-1 with TRBJ1-1; no reliable D call. The CDR3 consists of 13 residues. The V gene lost 1 base and the J gene lost 8 bases, with 11 bases spanning the gap. Germline CDR1 and CDR2: MNHNS and SASEGT. The CDR3 sequence: CASSEVMVPEAFF. CDR3 nucleotides: TGTGCCAGCAGTGAAGTAATGGTCCCGGAAGCTTTCTTT.

J is TRBJ2-4 and V is TRBV7-8, with a tentative D call TRBD1 (6 bases). CDR1 is SGHVS and CDR2 is FQNEAQ in the germline V gene. Trimming took 1 base from V and 5 from J, leaving 9 bases between them. The CDR3 is made up of 14 amino acids. CDR3 coding DNA: TGTGCCAGCAGCTTAGTCTCAGGGGAAAACATTCAGTACTTC. It translates to CASSLVSGENIQYF. Based on the CDR3 plus reference TRBV7-8 and TRBJ2-4, the full variable domain is GAGVSQSPRYKVAKRGQDVALRCDPISGHVSLFWYQQALGQGPEFLTYFQNEAQLDKSGLPSDRFFAERPEGSVSTLKIQRTQQEDSAVYLCASSLVSGENIQYFGAGTRLSVL.

The chain recombines TRBV19 with TRBJ1-1, with 9 bases matching TRBD1. The junction had 11 bases not matched to a gene; V was cut back by 7 bases and J by 2 bases. CDR1 LNHDA and CDR2 SQIVND come from the germline V gene (reference sequence). This CDR3 is built from 16 residues. The CDR3 region is CASNNVGGQGNTEAFF. CDR3 nucleotide sequence: TGTGCCAGTAATAACGTGGGGGGACAGGGAAACACTGAAGCTTTCTTT.

A single count supports this clone. The chain joins TRBV6-4 to TRBJ2-7, with 12 bases identical to TRBD1. V lost 6 bases to trimming and J lost 5 bases; unmatched junction nucleotides: 14. Per germline, CDR1 MRHNA and CDR2 SNTAGT. This CDR3 is built from 17 residues. The CDR3 sequence: CASRTTFRDRGQDEQYF. CDR3 in DNA: TGTGCCAGCAGGACCACCTTCCGGGACAGGGGGCAGGACGAGCAGTACTTC.

The chain joins TRBV7-2 to TRBJ2-5; TRBD1 agrees at 8 bases. The germline CDR1 and CDR2 sequences are SGHTA and FQGNSA. J gave up 5 bases and V 5 bases, and 16 bases lay outside the gene matches. CDR3 length equals 17 residues. For the CDR3, the DNA is TGTGCCAGCAGCCCAACTGCGGGACAGGTGGGTTGGGAGACCCAGTACTTC. Protein product: CASSPTAGQVGWETQYF.

V usage is TRBV19 and J usage is TRBJ2-7, with a weak D call TRBD1 (5 bases). V lost 1 base, J lost 0 bases, and 7 bases lay in between. This CDR3 contains 14 residues. CDR1 is LNHDA and CDR2 is SQIVND in the germline V gene (reference sequence). The CDR3 loop reads CASSIGGYSYEQYF. CDR3 in DNA: TGTGCCAGTAGTATAGGGGGCTACTCCTACGAGCAGTACTTC.

The chain has TRBV5-4 and TRBJ2-5; 8 nucleotides match TRBD1. Germline CDR1 SGHNT, CDR2 YYREEE (reference sequence). V lost 9 bases, J lost 4 bases, and 11 bases stayed unmatched. The length of the CDR3 is 14 residues. Written as DNA, the CDR3 is TGTGCCACCCGACCCGCACAGGGGGGAGAGACCCAGTACTTC. Translating it yields CATRPAQGGETQYF.

The chain is built from TRBV2 and TRBJ2-1; D is unclear. The CDR3 consists of 11 residues. Germline CDR1 reads SNHLY; CDR2 reads FYNNEI. Trimming left V 6 bases short and J 5 bases short, with 5 bases between. CDR3 loop: CASRANNEQFF. CDR3 nucleotide sequence: TGTGCCAGCAGGGCTAACAATGAGCAGTTCTTC.

To note about this clone: As the CDR3 is not closed by the conserved phenylalanine or tryptophan, this likely results from a read error. The chain links TRBV15 to TRBJ1-6; possible D gene TRBD1, 5 bases. Trimming pared 1 base from V and 10 bases from J, leaving 14 bases between. There are 15 residues in the CDR3. The V gene's germline CDR1 is LNHNV and CDR2 YYDKDF (reference sequence). The CDR3 DNA reads TGTGCCACCAGCAGAGGACGGAACAGGAACTCACCCCTCCACCTT. Residues: CATSRGRNRNSPLHL.

The V gene is TRBV14, the J gene TRBJ2-2; D not certain. CDR3 length equals 13 residues. Trimming removed 1 base from V and 7 bases from J, with 7 bases in between. The germline CDR1 and CDR2 sequences are SGHDN and FVKESK. The CDR3 is CASSQVAIGELFF. Written as DNA, the CDR3 is TGTGCCAGCAGCCAAGTCGCGATCGGGGAGCTGTTTTTT.

The V call is TRBV7-2, the J call TRBJ2-1, with D perhaps matching TRBD2 (6 bases). Germline V gene sequence: CDR1 SGHTA, CDR2 FQGNSA. The CDR3 spans 12 residues. Between the trimmed V and J ends, which lost 3 bases and 9 bases, there was a span of 9 bases. This CDR3 is CASSFWRGEQFF. For the CDR3, the DNA is TGTGCCAGCAGCTTTTGGAGGGGTGAGCAGTTCTTC.

The chain uses TRBV5-6 and TRBJ2-4, with D maybe TRBD1 (6 bases). The germline V gene encodes CDR1 SGHDT and CDR2 YYEEEE. Trimming pared 1 base from V and 0 bases from J, leaving 8 bases between. The length of the CDR3 is 15 residues. The DNA of the CDR3 is TGTGCCAGCAGCTTGTTGGACAGAGCCAAAAACATTCAGTACTTC. This codes for CASSLLDRAKNIQYF.

V is TRBV5-1 and J is TRBJ1-1; TRBD1 is a possible D gene (6 bases). V was cut by 5 bases and J by 4 bases, with 18 bases left in between. The germline V gene encodes CDR1 SGHRS and CDR2 YFSETQ. The CDR3 sequence is 15 residues long. DNA of the CDR3: TGCGCCAGCAGTGTAGGCAGGGGCAGGGGCACTGAAGCTTTCTTT. This encodes CASSVGRGRGTEAFF.

The V and J genes are TRBV29-1 and TRBJ1-2, with 10 positions matching TRBD1. Per the germline V gene, CDR1 is SQVTM and CDR2 is ANQGSEA. The CDR3 extends over 13 amino acids. V lost 1 base and J lost 9; bases outside the gene matches: 5. For the CDR3, the DNA is TGCAGCGTTGAAGCTTCGACAGGGGGCAGCTACACCTTC. This gives the protein CSVEASTGGSYTF.

This clone showed up just once. The chain is built from TRBV14 and TRBJ1-6; a weak D match, TRBD1 (5 bases). CDR3 length: 16 amino acids. Germline assignment: CDR1 SGHDN and CDR2 FVKESK. V was trimmed by 1 base and J by 10 bases, leaving 17 bases between them. CDR3 DNA: TGTGCCAGCAGCCAAGGCCCTGGCAGGGTCGGCTCACCCCTCCACTTT. Amino acids: CASSQGPGRVGSPLHF.

The chain couples TRBV7-9 to TRBJ1-1; no reliable D call. Germline V gene lookup returns CDR1 SEHNR and CDR2 FQNEAQ (reference sequence). This CDR3 has 13 residues. With 4 bases removed from V and 2 bases from J, the gap between germline ends came to 8 bases. The CDR3 here is CASSWTGNTEAFF. CDR3 sequence (DNA): TGTGCCAGCAGCTGGACCGGAAACACTGAAGCTTTCTTT.

The chain links TRBV5-4 to TRBJ1-1, with TRBD1 matching over 8 bases. The CDR3 totals 15 residues. CDR1 and CDR2 (germline): SGHNT, YYREEE (reference sequence). Unmatched junction bases numbered 6, after V lost 5 bases and J lost 0 bases. The CDR3 here is CASSNRGSLNTEAFF. CDR3 sequence (DNA): TGTGCCAGCAGTAACAGGGGGTCCTTGAACACTGAAGCTTTCTTT.

This rearrangement joins TRBV7-7 to TRBJ2-1, with 7 nucleotides matching TRBD1. CDR3 length equals 13 residues. The junction had 2 bases not matched to a gene; V was cut back by 5 bases and J by 4 bases. CDR1 and CDR2 from the germline V gene are SSHAT and FNYEAQ (reference sequence). The CDR3 region is CASSPGQYNEQFF. CDR3 DNA sequence: TGTGCCAGCAGCCCGGGACAGTACAATGAGCAGTTCTTC.